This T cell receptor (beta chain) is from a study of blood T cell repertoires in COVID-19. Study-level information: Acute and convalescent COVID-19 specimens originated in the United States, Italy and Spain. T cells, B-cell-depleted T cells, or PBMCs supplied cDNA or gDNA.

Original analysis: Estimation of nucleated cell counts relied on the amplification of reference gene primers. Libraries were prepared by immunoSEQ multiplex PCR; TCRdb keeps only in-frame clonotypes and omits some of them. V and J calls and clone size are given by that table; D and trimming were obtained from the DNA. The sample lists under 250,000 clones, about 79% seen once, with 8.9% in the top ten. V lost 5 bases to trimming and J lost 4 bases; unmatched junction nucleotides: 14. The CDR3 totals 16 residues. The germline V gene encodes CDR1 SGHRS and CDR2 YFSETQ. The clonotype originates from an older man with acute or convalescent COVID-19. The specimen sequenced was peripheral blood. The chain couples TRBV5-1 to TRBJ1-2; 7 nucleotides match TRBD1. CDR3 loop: CASSPGTAIFGYGYTF. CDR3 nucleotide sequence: TGCGCCAGCAGTCCCGGGACAGCGATCTTTGGCTATGGCTACACCTTC. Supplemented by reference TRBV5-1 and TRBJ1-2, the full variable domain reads KAGVTQTPRYLIKTRGQQVTLSCSPISGHRSVSWYQQTPGQGLQFLFEYFSETQRNKGNFPGRFSGRQFSNSRSEMNVSTLELGDSALYLCASSPGTAIFGYGYTFGSGTRLTVV.